This TCR beta chain emerged from a study of T cell repertoires in cytomegalovirus infection. As for the study in general: Public TCR beta signatures provided an indication of both CMV infection and a matching HLA type.

On this clonotype: The target antigen is unknown.

CDR1 and CDR2 (germline): SGHTA, FQGNSA. The ends lost 4 bases at V and 8 bases at J; junction bases unmatched: 2. The CDR3 runs to 12 residues. TCRdb called the reads again in MiXCR, with one record for every CDR3 protein. The sample has roughly 700,000 distinct CDR3 sequences; roughly a third are singletons. Study-level results: Frequencies of public TCR beta families were cumulated, and this identified carriers of CMV plus the relevant HLA.

The input for sequencing was cultured PBMCs, taken from culture after CMV antigen stimulation. The TCR sequence derives from a human donor in good health (CMV status not recorded). Some clones in this sample may be carry-over from other donors' samples. V is TRBV7-2 and J is TRBJ2-1; TRBD1 aligns across 7 bases. CDR3 in DNA: TGTGCCAGCAGCTCGACAGGGCATGAGCAGTTCTTC. This encodes CASSSTGHEQFF.